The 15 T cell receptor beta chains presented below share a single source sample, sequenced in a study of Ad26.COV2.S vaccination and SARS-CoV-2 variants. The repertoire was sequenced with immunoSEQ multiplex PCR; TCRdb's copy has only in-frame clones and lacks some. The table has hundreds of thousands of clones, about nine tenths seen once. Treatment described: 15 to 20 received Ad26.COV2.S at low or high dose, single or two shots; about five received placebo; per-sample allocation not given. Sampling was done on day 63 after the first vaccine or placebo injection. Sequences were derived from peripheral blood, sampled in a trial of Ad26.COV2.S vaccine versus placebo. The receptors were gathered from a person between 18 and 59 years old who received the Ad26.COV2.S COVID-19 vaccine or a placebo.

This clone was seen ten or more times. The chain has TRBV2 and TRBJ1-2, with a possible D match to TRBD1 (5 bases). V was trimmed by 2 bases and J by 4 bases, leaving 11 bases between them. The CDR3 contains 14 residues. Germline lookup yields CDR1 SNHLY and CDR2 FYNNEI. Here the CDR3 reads CASSERAGSYGYTF. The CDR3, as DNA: TGTGCCAGCAGTGAAAGGGCAGGGAGCTATGGCTACACCTTC.

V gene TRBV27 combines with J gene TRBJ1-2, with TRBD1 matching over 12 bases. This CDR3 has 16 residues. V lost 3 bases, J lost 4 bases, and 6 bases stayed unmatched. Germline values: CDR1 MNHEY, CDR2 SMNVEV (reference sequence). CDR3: CASSLGGQGAFYGYTF. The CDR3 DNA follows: TGTGCCAGCAGTTTGGGGGGACAGGGGGCCTTCTATGGCTACACCTTC.

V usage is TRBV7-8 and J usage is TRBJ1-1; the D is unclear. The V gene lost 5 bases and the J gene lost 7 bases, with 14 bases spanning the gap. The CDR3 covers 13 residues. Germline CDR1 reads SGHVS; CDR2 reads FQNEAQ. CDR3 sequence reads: CASSPGGEREAFF. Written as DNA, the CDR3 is TGTGCCAGCAGCCCCGGAGGAGAACGTGAAGCTTTCTTT.

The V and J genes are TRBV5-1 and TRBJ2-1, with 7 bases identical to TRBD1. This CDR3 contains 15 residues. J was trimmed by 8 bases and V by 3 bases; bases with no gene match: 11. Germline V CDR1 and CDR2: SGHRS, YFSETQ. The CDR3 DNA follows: TGCGCCAGCAGCTACACCGGGACAGCCAGCGATGAGCAGTTCTTC. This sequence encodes CASSYTGTASDEQFF.

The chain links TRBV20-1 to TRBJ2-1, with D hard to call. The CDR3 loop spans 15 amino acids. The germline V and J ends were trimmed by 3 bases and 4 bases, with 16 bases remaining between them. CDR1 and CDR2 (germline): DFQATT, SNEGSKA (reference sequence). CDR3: CSASSLGRIYNEQFF. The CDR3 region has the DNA TGCAGTGCTAGTAGTCTGGGCCGGATTTACAATGAGCAGTTCTTC.

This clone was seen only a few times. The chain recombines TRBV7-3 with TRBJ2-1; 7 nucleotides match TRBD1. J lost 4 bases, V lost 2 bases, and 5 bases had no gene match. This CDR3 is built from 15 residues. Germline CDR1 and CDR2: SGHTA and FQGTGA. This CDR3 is CASSLGGTEYNEQFF. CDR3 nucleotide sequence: TGTGCCAGCAGCTTAGGTGGGACAGAATACAATGAGCAGTTCTTC. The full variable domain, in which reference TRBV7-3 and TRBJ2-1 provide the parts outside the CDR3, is GAGVSQTPSNKVTEKGKYVELRCDPISGHTALYWYRQSLGQGPEFLIYFQGTGAADDSGLPNDRFFAVRPEGSVSTLKIQRTERGDSAVYLCASSLGGTEYNEQFFGPGTRLTVL.

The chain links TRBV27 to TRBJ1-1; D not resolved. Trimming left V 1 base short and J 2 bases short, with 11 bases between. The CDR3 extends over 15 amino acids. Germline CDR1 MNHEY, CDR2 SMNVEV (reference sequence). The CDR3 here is CASSLYPAANTEAFF. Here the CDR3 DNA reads TGTGCCAGCAGTTTATATCCGGCAGCCAACACTGAAGCTTTCTTT.

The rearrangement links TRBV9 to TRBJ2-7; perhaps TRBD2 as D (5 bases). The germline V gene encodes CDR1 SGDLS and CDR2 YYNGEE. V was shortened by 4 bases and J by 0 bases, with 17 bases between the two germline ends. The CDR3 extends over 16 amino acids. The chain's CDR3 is CASSPEGGFYSYEQYF. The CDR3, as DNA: TGTGCCAGCAGCCCAGAGGGTGGGTTTTACTCCTACGAGCAGTACTTC.

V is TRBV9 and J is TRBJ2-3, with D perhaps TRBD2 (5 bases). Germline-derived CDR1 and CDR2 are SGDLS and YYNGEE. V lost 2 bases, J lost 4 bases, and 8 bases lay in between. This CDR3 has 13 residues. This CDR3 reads CASSVTSADTQYF. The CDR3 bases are TGTGCCAGCAGCGTCACTAGTGCAGATACGCAGTATTTT.

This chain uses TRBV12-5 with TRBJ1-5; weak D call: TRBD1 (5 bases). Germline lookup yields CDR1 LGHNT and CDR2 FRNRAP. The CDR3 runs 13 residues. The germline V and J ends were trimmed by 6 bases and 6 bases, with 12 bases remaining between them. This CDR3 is CASGPTESQPQHF. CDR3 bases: TGTGCTAGTGGCCCGACAGAGTCTCAGCCCCAGCATTTT.

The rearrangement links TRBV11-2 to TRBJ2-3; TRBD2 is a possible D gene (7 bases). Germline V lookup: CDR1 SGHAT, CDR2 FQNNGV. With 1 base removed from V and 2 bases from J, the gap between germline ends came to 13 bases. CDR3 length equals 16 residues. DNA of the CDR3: TGTGCCAGCAGCTTAGTGGGGGGGGGCCCCACAGATACGCAGTATTTT. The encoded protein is CASSLVGGGPTDTQYF.

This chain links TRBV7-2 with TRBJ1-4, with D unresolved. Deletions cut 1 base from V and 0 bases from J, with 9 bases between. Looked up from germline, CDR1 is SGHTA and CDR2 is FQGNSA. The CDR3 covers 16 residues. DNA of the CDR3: TGTGCCAGCAGCTTAGGGGTCGGAGCAACTAATGAAAAACTGTTTTTT. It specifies CASSLGVGATNEKLFF.

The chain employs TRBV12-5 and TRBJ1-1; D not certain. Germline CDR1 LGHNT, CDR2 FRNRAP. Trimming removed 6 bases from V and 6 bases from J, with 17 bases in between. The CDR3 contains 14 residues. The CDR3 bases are TGTGCTAGTGGCCGGACCGGACGGGCCGCTGAAGCTTTCTTT. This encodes CASGRTGRAAEAFF.

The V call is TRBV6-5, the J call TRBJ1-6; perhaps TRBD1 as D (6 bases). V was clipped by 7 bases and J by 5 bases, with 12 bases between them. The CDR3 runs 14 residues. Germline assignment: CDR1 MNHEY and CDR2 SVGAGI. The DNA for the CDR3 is TGTGCCAGCAAAAACAGGGCGAATAATTCACCCCTCCACTTT. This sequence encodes CASKNRANNSPLHF.

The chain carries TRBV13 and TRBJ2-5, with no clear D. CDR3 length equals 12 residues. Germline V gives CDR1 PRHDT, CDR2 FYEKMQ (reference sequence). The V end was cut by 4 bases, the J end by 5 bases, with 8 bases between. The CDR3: CASSSTGETQYF. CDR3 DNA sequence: TGTGCCAGCAGCTCGACCGGTGAGACCCAGTACTTC.